This TCR beta chain was observed in a study of post-analysis software for immune sequencing data (dated by TCRdb to the mid-2010s). Concerning the study at large: Recorded disease courses included relapsing-remitting, secondary progressive and progressive-relapsing multiple sclerosis, with some patients lacking subtype annotation. The patient repertoires were compared against around eleven previously published healthy control repertoires obtained from donors aged about 6 to 28 years. A subset of samples was prepared in parallel using single-end sample barcoding, then pooled and co-amplified after Illumina adapter ligation. Overall study results and their limits: Normalized Chao1 diversity was significantly lower in multiple sclerosis patients than controls, suggesting substantial peripheral T-cell clonal expansion. The control group was slightly older than the multiple sclerosis patient group. Direct clustering with F measure showed strong co-clustering of samples prepared in the same batch, prompting a batch-effect correction.

To demonstrate the VDJtools post-analysis software, the study profiled TCR beta repertoires from the peripheral blood of 13 young patients with multiple sclerosis. The multiple sclerosis patients were children and adolescents between roughly 6 and 16 years of age. Ten or more counts support this clonotype. What antigen it recognizes has not been identified. Qualities for individual bases were not recorded, and no much larger clone is one base off. Library preparation employed PCR. TCRdb names Illumina HiSeq 2500 as the instrument used. Unique molecular identifiers were incorporated into TCR beta cDNA libraries to reduce PCR and sequencing biases. Every 1 to 10 million input T cells yielded 500,000 or so cDNA molecules, meaning each molecule approximated one T cell. The same protocol used for the earlier healthy control dataset was applied to prepare and sequence the patient libraries. Within a given batch, samples were prepared together, multiplexed and sequenced on the same HiSeq lane. In the paper's pipeline: MIGEC handled the raw barcoded reads, throwing out single-read molecular identifier groups before consensus assembly and CDR3 extraction. VDJtools was used for post-analysis of the clonotype tables, with diversity normalized by down-sampling every dataset to the smallest sample size. Repertoire overlap clustering matched CDR3 amino acid but not nucleotide sequences to correct batch-related cross-sample contamination. TCRdb reran the public reads through fastp at Q25 and MiXCR, keeping productive beta chains. Rows with a matching CDR3 protein are joined into one entry that keeps the most common DNA and genes. TCRdb, not the original authors, processed these V and J calls. In this sample the table shows 450,000 to 700,000 distinct CDR3 sequences, 44% of which occur a single time. Of the sample, roughly 1.7% is held by the ten largest clones.

The clonotype originates from a girl aged 5-17 years with multiple sclerosis. The material sequenced was blood.

The nucleotide sequence reads as follows: TGTGCCAGCAGCCAAGATCTTTTCCCTTCCTACGAGCAGTACTTC. Translated, it gives CASSQDLFPSYEQYF. The V gene is TRBV4-2 and the J gene is TRBJ2-7, with the D segment identity uncertain. V loses 0 bases of germline sequence and J loses 1 base, and the interval between the two ends is 10 bases. CDR1 is given as LGHNA and CDR2 as YNFKEQ, both from the germline V gene. The CDR3 runs 15 residues from the cysteine to the phenylalanine. Solely the CDR3 DNA is kept, with 45 bases framed from the first base.